The 8 T cell receptor beta chains given below trace back to one sample, sequenced in a study of T cells in Graves' hyperthyroidism and ophthalmopathy (dated by TCRdb to the late 2010s). Library preparation was by multiplex PCR. For sequencing, an Illumina HiSeq 2000 was employed. Amplification of TCR beta CDR3 regions was carried out from RNA transcripts. A first-round RT-PCR of the TCR CDR3 used the HTBI primer set with the Qiagen OneStep RT-PCR kit. TCRdb redid the processing of the public reads, applying fastp at Q25 and MiXCR, and retained in-frame beta chains. Each entry is one CDR3 protein sequence, shown with its most common DNA and genes. The sample profile shows approximately 420,000 distinct CDR3 sequences; approximately 13% of them were found once. In total, the top ten clones hold 5% to 6% of the sample. Input material: blood. All receptors derive from a woman under 30 with Graves' hyperthyroidism.

Worth noting for this clonotype: This may be a read error: a much more frequent sequence differs by one nucleotide. V is TRBV24-1 and J is TRBJ2-3; 10 bases are a match to TRBD1. CDR1 is KGHDR, CDR2 SFDVKD, per germline. CDR3 length equals 15 residues. Germline trimming cut 9 bases from V and 1 base from J; bases unmatched to any gene: 6. CDR3 amino acids: CATGVGTGGTDTQYF. DNA of the CDR3: TGTGCCACCGGAGTAGGGACAGGGGGCACAGATACGCAGTATTTT.

The rearrangement joins TRBV27 to TRBJ2-7, with 11 bases fitting TRBD2. The CDR3 totals 16 residues. Germline CDR1 reads MNHEY; CDR2 reads SMNVEV (reference sequence). V trimming: 4 bases; J trimming: 0 bases; junction bases outside the gene matches: 5. CDR3 sequence: CASSSRLAGPSYEQYF. The DNA of the CDR3 is TGTGCCAGCAGTTCCCGACTAGCGGGACCCTCCTACGAGCAGTACTTC.

This clonotype was seen ten or more times. The chain uses TRBV3-1 and TRBJ1-1, with D maybe TRBD1 (5 bases). The V gene's germline CDR1 is LGHDT and CDR2 YNNKEL (reference sequence). Trimming took 1 base from V and 10 from J, leaving 7 bases between them. This CDR3 has 11 residues. The CDR3 here is CASSQGRGAFF. CDR3 sequence (DNA): TGTGCCAGCAGCCAAGGAAGGGGAGCTTTCTTT.

The chain employs TRBV5-1 and TRBJ1-2; tentative D call: TRBD1 (6 bases). The ends were cut back, 0 bases at V and 6 bases at J, with 9 bases in the middle. The CDR3 runs to 13 residues. Germline-derived CDR1 and CDR2 are SGHRS and YFSETQ. In DNA form, the CDR3 reads TGCGCCAGCAGCTTGGAGGGGGTGAATGGCTACACCTTC. It is translated as CASSLEGVNGYTF.

This clonotype was seen repeatedly, ten times or more. The chain joins TRBV10-3 to TRBJ2-7, with 9 bases lining up with TRBD2. The CDR3 is made up of 13 amino acids. J gave up 5 bases and V 4 bases, and 3 bases lay outside the gene matches. The germline gives CDR1 ENHRY, CDR2 SYGVKD. CDR3 sequence (DNA): TGTGCCATCAGTGGAGCGGGAGGTAACGAGCAGTACTTC. Protein sequence: CAISGAGGNEQYF.

Comment on this clonotype: The junction departs from the called germline gene at one end, perhaps through a read error. V gene TRBV20-1 combines with J gene TRBJ2-1; TRBD2 aligns across 11 bases. There are 15 residues in the CDR3. Germline CDR1 reads DFQATT; CDR2 reads SNEGSKA (reference sequence). CDR3 sequence: CGARPLAGAYNEQFF. For the CDR3, the DNA is TGCGGTGCTAGGCCACTAGCGGGGGCCTACAATGAGCAGTTCTTC.

The chain joins TRBV30 to TRBJ2-5, with TRBD2 matching 13 bases. Germline loops: CDR1 GTSNPN, CDR2 SVGIG (reference sequence). Losses at the gene ends were 8 bases for V and 4 bases for J; bases not matched to a gene: 7. CDR3 length equals 14 residues. CDR3 sequence reads: CARKLAGGGETQYF. DNA of the CDR3: TGTGCCAGAAAACTAGCGGGAGGGGGAGAGACCCAGTACTTC.

This clonotype was detected many times. The chain recombines TRBV9 with TRBJ2-3; tentatively, D is TRBD2 (6 bases). Germline loops: CDR1 SGDLS, CDR2 YYNGEE. V shed 0 bases and J shed 0 bases, with 8 bases lying between them. The CDR3 totals 15 residues. The CDR3 DNA sequence: TGTGCCAGCAGCGTAGATGGGACTAGCACAGATACGCAGTATTTT. Its translation: CASSVDGTSTDTQYF. Together with reference TRBV9 and TRBJ2-3, the CDR3 gives the full variable domain: DSGVTQTPKHLITATGQRVTLRCSPRSGDLSVYWYQQSLDQGLQFLIQYYNGEERAKGNILERFSAQQFPDLHSELNLSSLELGDSALYFCASSVDGTSTDTQYFGPGTRLTVL.